The 19 T cell receptor beta chains below all came from one sample that was sequenced in a study of blood T cells in healthy people across ages (dated by TCRdb to about 2015). Receptors were amplified or captured by 5' RACE. The instrument given in TCRdb is Illumina HiSeq 2500. A second 7 to 11 cycle PCR used a sample-barcoded 5' primer and a J-beta primer mix. TCRdb reprocessed the public reads (quality trimming at Q25 with fastp, clone calling with MiXCR) and kept in-frame beta chains. Entries that share a CDR3 protein sequence are merged under the most common genes and DNA. This sample has roughly 650,000 distinct CDR3 sequences in its table, and roughly 32% of those were observed once. The ten most abundant clones make up 15% of the sample. Sequenced sample: blood. These receptor sequences come from a woman of 80 years or more in good health. Donor details come from another sample of the same person, matched by shared clones.

This sequence joins TRBV14 and TRBJ1-1; D might be TRBD1 (5 bases). The germline CDR1 and CDR2 sequences are SGHDN and FVKESK. The V end was cut by 0 bases, the J end by 1 base, with 9 bases between. The CDR3 sequence is 15 residues long. CDR3 sequence: CASSQDGTRNTEAFF. CDR3 in DNA: TGTGCCAGCAGCCAAGACGGGACCCGGAACACTGAAGCTTTCTTT.

This clonotype was observed at least ten times. The chain links TRBV5-1 to TRBJ1-1, with D possibly matching TRBD1 (5 bases). V lost 2 bases and J lost 4, with 12 bases in between. The CDR3 is 14 residues long. Germline CDR1 is SGHRS and CDR2 is YFSETQ. CDR3 DNA: TGCGCCAGCAGCTTAGGGGACGGAAGCACTGAAGCTTTCTTT. This sequence encodes CASSLGDGSTEAFF.

V is TRBV11-1 and J is TRBJ1-1, with D unclear. This CDR3 comprises 15 residues. In germline, CDR1 is SGHAT, CDR2 FQDESV (reference sequence). With 4 bases removed from V and 6 bases from J, the gap between germline ends came to 18 bases. The CDR3 DNA reads TGTGCCAGCAGCTCTACTGCCAAACCAGGCGCTGAAGCTTTCTTT. It encodes CASSSTAKPGAEAFF. The full variable domain, rest sourced from reference TRBV11-1 and TRBJ1-1, is EAEVAQSPRYKITEKSQAVAFWCDPISGHATLYWYRQILGQGPELLVQFQDESVVDDSQLPKDRFSAERLKGVDSTLKIQPAELGDSAMYLCASSSTAKPGAEAFFGQGTRLTVV.

The J gene is TRBJ2-5, the V gene TRBV7-6; possibly TRBD1 or TRBD2 for D (7 bases each). The CDR3 extends over 14 amino acids. CDR1 SGHVS and CDR2 FNYEAQ come from the germline V gene. V lost 4 bases, J lost 11 bases, and 20 bases lay in between. CDR3: CASSYRGGDNEQYF. CDR3 DNA sequence: TGTGCCAGCAGCTACAGGGGAGGGGACAATGAGCAGTACTTC.

This clonotype was counted at least ten times. The J gene is TRBJ2-1, the V gene TRBV4-2; 10 bases align to TRBD2. Losses at the gene ends were 0 bases for V and 4 bases for J; bases not matched to a gene: 6. Germline loops: CDR1 LGHNA, CDR2 YNFKEQ. The CDR3 contains 17 residues. The CDR3 spells CASSQEQQRGGYNEQFF. CDR3 nucleotides: TGTGCCAGCAGCCAAGAACAGCAGCGGGGGGGATACAATGAGCAGTTCTTC.

This clonotype came up many times. This sequence joins TRBV10-3 and TRBJ2-1, with TRBD1 matching 11 bases. After removal of 0 bases from V and 2 bases from J, the junction contained 0 bases not matched to a gene. Germline V gives CDR1 ENHRY, CDR2 SYGVKD. The CDR3 has 16 amino acids. The CDR3 coding sequence is TGTGCCATCAGTGAGTCGGGACAGGGGGCCTACAATGAGCAGTTCTTC. Residues: CAISESGQGAYNEQFF.

In its sample, this clonotype was seen many times. This rearrangement joins TRBV12-3 or TRBV12-4 to TRBJ2-7, with D perhaps matching TRBD1 (7 bases). V gave up 8 bases and J gave up 4 bases, with 15 bases separating them. The CDR3 consists of 13 residues. The CDR3 DNA sequence: TGTGCCAGCGCCCGACAGGGAGGATACGAGCAGTACTTC. Amino acid sequence: CASARQGGYEQYF.

The V and J genes are TRBV7-2 and TRBJ2-5; 7 bases align to TRBD2. The CDR3 spans 17 residues. The germline V gene has CDR1 SGHTA and CDR2 FQGNSA. The ends lost 3 bases at V and 0 bases at J; junction bases unmatched: 10. CDR3 in DNA: TGTGCCAGCAGCTTTCCTCGGGACTACCCTAACCAAGAGACCCAGTACTTC. Translating it yields CASSFPRDYPNQETQYF.

This clonotype was seen only once. The chain combines TRBV4-3 with TRBJ1-1, with D maybe TRBD1 (5 bases). The germline V gene has CDR1 LGHNA and CDR2 YSLEER. This CDR3 has 15 residues. V lost 2 bases to trimming and J lost 0 bases, with 10 bases between them. CDR3 in amino acids: CASSQTQDLNTEAFF. The CDR3, as DNA: TGCGCCAGCAGCCAAACACAGGACCTGAACACTGAAGCTTTCTTT.

The sample holds many counts of this clonotype. The chain carries TRBV12-3 or TRBV12-4 and TRBJ2-7, with unresolved D. Trimming pared 1 base from V and 4 bases from J, leaving 11 bases between. The CDR3 runs 14 residues. CDR3 loop: CASSLGLDPYEQYF. The CDR3 DNA follows: TGTGCCAGCAGTTTAGGGCTGGATCCTTACGAGCAGTACTTC.

This clonotype was recorded many times. This chain connects TRBV6-2 or TRBV6-3 to TRBJ2-3, with 10 bases aligning to TRBD2. The CDR3 is 15 amino acids. Germline CDR1 reads MNHEY; CDR2 reads SVGEGT. After removal of 6 bases from V and 1 base from J, the junction contained 4 bases not matched to a gene. Here the CDR3 reads CASSRLAGRTDTQYF. In DNA, the CDR3 is TGTGCCAGCAGCCGACTAGCGGGCCGCACAGATACGCAGTATTTT.

The chain employs TRBV12-3 or TRBV12-4 and TRBJ1-5; the D is unclear. This CDR3 is 15 amino acids long. V lost 7 bases and J 3 bases, leaving 16 bases between the germline ends. DNA of the CDR3: TGTGCCAGCACCTCCTCCTCCGGGCTCAATCAGCCCCAGCATTTT. It encodes CASTSSSGLNQPQHF.

The chain joins TRBV20-1 to TRBJ1-5; maybe TRBD1 (5 bases). The CDR3 consists of 15 residues. The V and J ends lost 7 bases and 2 bases respectively, with 18 bases between them. In germline, CDR1 is DFQATT, CDR2 SNEGSKA (reference sequence). CDR3 sequence: CSVVPGGVGNQPQHF. CDR3 bases: TGCAGTGTTGTTCCCGGGGGGGTCGGCAATCAGCCCCAGCATTTT.

The genes are TRBV6-5 and TRBJ2-5, with a possible D match to TRBD2 (7 bases). CDR3 length: 15 amino acids. Trimming removed 11 bases at V and 11 bases at J, with 30 bases between. The germline V gene has CDR1 MNHEY and CDR2 SVGAGI. The DNA of the CDR3 is TGTGCCGGCACTCCCCCCAGAGGGGGGGCGGTTGAGCAGTACTTC. Translating it yields CAGTPPRGGAVEQYF.

This clonotype was observed a handful of times. This chain uses TRBV30 with TRBJ1-5, with a possible D match to TRBD1 (5 bases). This CDR3 has 14 amino acids. V was pared by 2 bases and J by 3 bases, with 11 bases between. Per germline, CDR1 GTSNPN and CDR2 SVGIG (reference sequence). As DNA, the CDR3 is TGTGCCTGGAGTAAGGACACTCTCAATCAGCCCCAGCATTTT. Its translation: CAWSKDTLNQPQHF.

This clonotype was picked up many times. The chain joins TRBV6-2 or TRBV6-3 to TRBJ1-2; D is uncertain. The CDR3 extends over 16 amino acids. V shed 7 bases and J shed 4 bases, with 22 bases lying between them. Per the germline V gene, CDR1 is MNHEY and CDR2 is SVGEGT. The CDR3 DNA reads TGTGCCAGCATTTCAGCGGACTTTTCGGACTTCTATGGCTACACCTTC. This gives the protein CASISADFSDFYGYTF.

On this clonotype: This may be a read error: a much more frequent sequence differs by one nucleotide. This chain connects TRBV11-1 to TRBJ2-7, with 8 positions matching TRBD2. With V trimmed by 1 base and J by 3 bases, 5 bases remained unmatched. In germline, CDR1 is SGHAT, CDR2 FQDESV (reference sequence). This CDR3 region has 15 residues. This chain's CDR3 is CASSLEAGAGYEQYF. CDR3 nucleotides: TGTGCCAGCAGCTTAGAAGCGGGGGCCGGCTACGAGCAGTACTTC.

This clonotype was picked up many times. The genes are TRBV6-2 or TRBV6-3 and TRBJ2-3; TRBD2 agrees at 14 bases. CDR1 and CDR2 (germline): MNHEY, SVGEGT. This CDR3 has 17 residues. V lost 6 bases, J lost 8 bases, and 13 bases stayed unmatched. The CDR3 here is CASRPPPGTSGGGTQYF. DNA for the CDR3: TGTGCCAGCAGGCCTCCCCCCGGGACTAGCGGGGGAGGTACGCAGTATTTT.

This clonotype occurred many times. The chain links TRBV2 to TRBJ1-2; 8 nucleotides align to TRBD1. The germline gives CDR1 SNHLY, CDR2 FYNNEI. The length of the CDR3 is 12 residues. The J segment lost 4 bases and the V segment lost 9 bases, leaving 4 bases of the junction unmatched. The CDR3 spells CASNRGFYGYTF. The CDR3 DNA sequence: TGTGCCAGTAACAGGGGGTTCTATGGCTACACCTTC.